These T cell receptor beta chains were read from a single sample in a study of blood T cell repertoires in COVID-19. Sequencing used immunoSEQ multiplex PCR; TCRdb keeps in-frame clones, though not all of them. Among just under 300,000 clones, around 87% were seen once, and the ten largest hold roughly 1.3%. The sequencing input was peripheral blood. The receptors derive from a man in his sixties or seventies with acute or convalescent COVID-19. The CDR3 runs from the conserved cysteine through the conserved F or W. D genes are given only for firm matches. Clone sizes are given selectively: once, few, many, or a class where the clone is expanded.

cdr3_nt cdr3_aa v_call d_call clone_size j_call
TGTGCCAGCACCTCACAGGGCACAGATACGCAGTATTTT CASTSQGTDTQYF TRBV9 NA NA TRBJ2-3
TGTGCCAGCAGCTTAGTGTCTAGCAGATTGAGCTCCTACGAGCAGTACTTC CASSLVSSRLSSYEQYF TRBV11-2 NA NA TRBJ2-7
TGTGCCAGCTCACTCGACAGGGCATCCTCTGGAAACACCATATATTTT CASSLDRASSGNTIYF TRBV18 TRBD1 NA TRBJ1-3
TGTGCCAGTAGTAGCCCGCGGGGGGCCGGTATGACAGATACGCAGTATTTT CASSSPRGAGMTDTQYF TRBV19 TRBD2 NA TRBJ2-3
TGCGCCACATCCGGGACAGGGGTCCGGGAGACCCAGTACTTC CATSGTGVRETQYF TRBV5-1 TRBD1 NA TRBJ2-5
TGTGCCAGCTCCCCCAGTACACCCAATAATTCACCCCTCCACTTT CASSPSTPNNSPLHF TRBV18 NA NA TRBJ1-6
TGTGCCAGCAGTTTGAAGCAGGGGATACCCCTCTACGAGCAGTACTTC CASSLKQGIPLYEQYF TRBV28 NA NA TRBJ2-7
TGCGCCAGCAGTGATGCTAGCGGCGGGGATGAGCAGTTCTTC CASSDASGGDEQFF TRBV5-1 TRBD2 once TRBJ2-1
TGTGCCAGCAGTTTATCGAGGGTCGGGACAGATACGCAGTATTTT CASSLSRVGTDTQYF TRBV27 NA NA TRBJ2-3
TGTGCCAGCAGTTCCGGACTAGCGTGGGAGCAGTACTTC CASSSGLAWEQYF TRBV28 TRBD2 NA TRBJ2-7
TGCAGTGCTAGTCGGGGGTTGGGAGGAAACACCATATATTTT CSASRGLGGNTIYF TRBV20-1 NA once TRBJ1-3
TGCGCCAGCAGCTTGGCAGGGGTAGAGACCCAGTACTTC CASSLAGVETQYF TRBV5-1 NA many TRBJ2-5
TGTGCCAGCAGTTTATATAGAGGGACAGCTTTTTTT CASSLYRGTAFF TRBV28 TRBD1 NA TRBJ1-4
TGTGCCAGCAGCTTAGTTAACAGGGGGCTAAACACCGGGGAGCTGTTTTTT CASSLVNRGLNTGELFF TRBV11-3 TRBD1 NA TRBJ2-2
TGTGCCAGCAGCCCCGGGACTACCGGCGAGGGCGAGCAGTACTTC CASSPGTTGEGEQYF TRBV9 TRBD2 NA TRBJ2-7
TGTGCCAGCAGTCCTAAGGGGCTTTTATTTGGGTTCGGGGAAAAACTGTTTTTT CASSPKGLLFGFGEKLFF TRBV6-7 NA NA TRBJ1-4
TGTGCCAGCAGTTACAGACAGGGATATGGCTACACCTTC CASSYRQGYGYTF TRBV6-5 TRBD1 NA TRBJ1-2
TGTGCCATCAGTGAGTCTTCCCCGACTAGCGGAACTTCCTACGAGCAGTACTTC CAISESSPTSGTSYEQYF TRBV10-3 TRBD2 NA TRBJ2-7
TGTGCCAGCAGCCAAGATCAATTAGCGGGAGAGTTCGGACAGGGACGGTTCTTC CASSQDQLAGEFGQGRFF TRBV4-2 NA few TRBJ2-1
TGTGCCAGCAGCGTAGCTACCAGCCGGGATGAGCAGTTCTTC CASSVATSRDEQFF TRBV9 NA NA TRBJ2-1
TGTGCCAGCAGCTTTGGGGGACAGAGGGGCAATCAGCCCCAGCATTTT CASSFGGQRGNQPQHF TRBV12-1 NA few TRBJ1-5
TGTGCCAGCAGCATAGGACTAGCGGGGGGGCGTGAGCAGTTCTTC CASSIGLAGGREQFF TRBV7-2 TRBD2 NA TRBJ2-1
TGTGCCTGGAGTCCCCCCCTCGGACAGGGGACCTCTGGAAACACCATATATTTT CAWSPPLGQGTSGNTIYF TRBV30 TRBD1 NA TRBJ1-3
TGTGCCAGCAGCGTAGTTGAACTAGCGACTCCCTACGAGCAGTACTTC CASSVVELATPYEQYF TRBV9 TRBD2 few TRBJ2-7
TGTGCCAGCAGTGAAAGCCGGGGTAGCGGGGTACAAGAGACCCAGTACTTC CASSESRGSGVQETQYF TRBV2 TRBD2 NA TRBJ2-5
TGTGCCAGCAGCCGTGGGACACCCGGGAGGGCCTACAAGCAGTACTTC CASSRGTPGRAYKQYF TRBV27 TRBD2 NA TRBJ2-7
TGTGCCAGCAGTCCCGACAGGGTGGGAGGCTACACCTTC CASSPDRVGGYTF TRBV12-3/TRBV12-4 TRBD1 NA TRBJ1-2
TGTGCCAGCTCACCGAGTCTAGCGGAGAAAGAGACCCAGTACTTC CASSPSLAEKETQYF TRBV18 TRBD2 NA TRBJ2-5
TGTGCCAGCAGCTTCCACCGACAGACTGAAGCTTTCTTT CASSFHRQTEAFF TRBV7-2 NA NA TRBJ1-1
TGTGCCAGCAGCACCCCCACTAGCGGCCAAGAGACCCAGTACTTC CASSTPTSGQETQYF TRBV5-4 TRBD2 NA TRBJ2-5
TGTGCCAGCACCGTATCGGGACAGGGCCAAGAGACCCAGTACTTC CASTVSGQGQETQYF TRBV7-9 TRBD1 NA TRBJ2-5
TGTGCCAGCAGCGGCCCCTCTCCTTGGGCCGACAATGAGCAGTTCTTC CASSGPSPWADNEQFF TRBV9 NA NA TRBJ2-1